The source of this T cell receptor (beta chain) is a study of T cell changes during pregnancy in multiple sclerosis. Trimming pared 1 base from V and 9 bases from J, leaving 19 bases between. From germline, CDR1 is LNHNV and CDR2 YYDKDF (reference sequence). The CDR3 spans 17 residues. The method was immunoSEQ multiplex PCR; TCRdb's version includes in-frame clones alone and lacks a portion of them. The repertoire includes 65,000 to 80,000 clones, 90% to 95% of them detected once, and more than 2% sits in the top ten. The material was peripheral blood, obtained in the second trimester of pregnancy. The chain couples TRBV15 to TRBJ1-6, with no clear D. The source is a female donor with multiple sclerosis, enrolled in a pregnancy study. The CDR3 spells CATSRGAAGEGGSPLHF. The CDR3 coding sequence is TGTGCCACCAGCAGAGGGGCCGCCGGAGAGGGTGGTTCACCCCTCCACTTT.